This entry is about one T cell receptor beta chain. The CDR3 runs to 12 residues. Germline loops: CDR1 ENHRY, CDR2 SYGVKD. The data stem from a study of blood T cell repertoires in COVID-19. Study information: Researchers got acute and convalescent COVID-19 samples from the United States, Italy and Spain.

Original handling: Reference gene primer amplification gave estimated nucleated cell counts. TCRdb keeps only in-frame clones here, not all; method: immunoSEQ multiplex PCR. The DNA gave D and trimming, while V, J and clone size come from that table. The sample lists 55,000 to 70,000 clones; almost 80% were seen once. The gene calls are TRBV10-3 and TRBJ1-5; the D gene is possibly TRBD1 (5 bases). Sequencing input: peripheral blood. This clonotype was obtained from a man in his fifties or sixties with acute or convalescent COVID-19. For the CDR3, the DNA is TGTGCGTGCGCAGGGACTAATCAGCCCCAGCATTTT. Protein product: CACAGTNQPQHF.